This TCR beta chain was obtained from a study of cytomegalovirus exposure and HLA in healthy donors. Broader study findings: Whilst most TCR sequences proved rare, a subset of public TCRs occurred across many donors.

Trimming pared 3 bases from V and 0 bases from J, leaving 5 bases between. Germline V gene lookup returns CDR1 SEHNR and CDR2 FQNEAQ (reference sequence). CDR3 length equals 14 residues. Comment on this clone: Antigen specificity is unknown.

Use of 60 Vbeta and 13 Jbeta primers characterized the PCR. Produced via immunoSEQ multiplex PCR; TCRdb's table is partial and in-frame only. The data show roughly 120,000 clones, 80% seen once. The sample comprised PBMCs. The TCR was taken from a man under 40 in good health and CMV-seronegative. This chain links TRBV7-9 with TRBJ2-2; D gene unclear. CDR3 DNA sequence: TGTGCCAGCAGCTTTTCTTCGAACACCGGGGAGCTGTTTTTT. This gives the protein CASSFSSNTGELFF.